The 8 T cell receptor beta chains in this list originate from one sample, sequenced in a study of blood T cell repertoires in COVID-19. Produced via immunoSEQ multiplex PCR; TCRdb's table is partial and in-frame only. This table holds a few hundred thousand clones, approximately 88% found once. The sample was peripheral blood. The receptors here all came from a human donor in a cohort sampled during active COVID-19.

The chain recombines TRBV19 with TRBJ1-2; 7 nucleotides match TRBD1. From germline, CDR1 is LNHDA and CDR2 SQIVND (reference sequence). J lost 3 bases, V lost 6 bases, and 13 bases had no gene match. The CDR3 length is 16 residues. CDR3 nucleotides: TGTGCCAGTAGCAATCAGGGGGTCGGGACCTACTATGGCTACACCTTC. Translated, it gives CASSNQGVGTYYGYTF.

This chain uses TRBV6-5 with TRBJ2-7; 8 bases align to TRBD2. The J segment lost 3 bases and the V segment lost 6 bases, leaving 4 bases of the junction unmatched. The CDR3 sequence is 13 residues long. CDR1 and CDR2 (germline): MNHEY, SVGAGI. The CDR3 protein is CASSLAGFYEQYF. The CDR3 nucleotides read TGTGCCAGCAGCCTAGCGGGCTTCTACGAGCAGTACTTC.

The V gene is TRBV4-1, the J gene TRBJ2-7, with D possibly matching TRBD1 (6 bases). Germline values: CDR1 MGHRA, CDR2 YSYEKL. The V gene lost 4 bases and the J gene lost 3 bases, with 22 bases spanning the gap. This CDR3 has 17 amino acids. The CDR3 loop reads CASSPRGFRTAHYEQYF. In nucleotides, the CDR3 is TGCGCCAGCAGCCCACGAGGATTTCGGACAGCACACTACGAGCAGTACTTC.

In nucleotides, the CDR3 is TGTGCCAGCAGCTCCGGACTCTTAGCGGGAGGTCGGATGGAGACCCAGTACTTC. It yields the protein CASSSGLLAGGRMETQYF. The chain uses TRBV7-3 and TRBJ2-5; 10 bases line up with TRBD2. Looked up from germline, CDR1 is SGHTA and CDR2 is FQGTGA. This CDR3 spans 18 amino acids. J gave up 5 bases and V 4 bases, and 16 bases lay outside the gene matches.

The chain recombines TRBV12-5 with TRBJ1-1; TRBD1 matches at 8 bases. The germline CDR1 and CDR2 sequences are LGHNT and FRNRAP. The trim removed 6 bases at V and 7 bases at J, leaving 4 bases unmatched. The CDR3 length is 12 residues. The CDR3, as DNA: TGTGCTAGTGGCCGGACAGGGAGTGAAGCTTTCTTT. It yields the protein CASGRTGSEAFF.

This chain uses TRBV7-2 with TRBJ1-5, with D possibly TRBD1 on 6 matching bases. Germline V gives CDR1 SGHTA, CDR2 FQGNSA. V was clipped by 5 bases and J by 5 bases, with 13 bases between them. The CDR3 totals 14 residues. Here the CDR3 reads CASSQGGGDQPQHF. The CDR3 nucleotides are TGTGCCAGCAGCCAGGGTGGGGGCGATCAGCCCCAGCATTTT.

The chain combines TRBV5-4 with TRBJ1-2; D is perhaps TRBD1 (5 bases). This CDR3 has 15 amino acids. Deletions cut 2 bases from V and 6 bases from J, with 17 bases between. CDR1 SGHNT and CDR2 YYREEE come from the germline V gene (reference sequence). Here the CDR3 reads CASSFSKDTWDGYTF. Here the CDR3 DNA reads TGTGCCAGCAGCTTCTCAAAGGACACTTGGGATGGCTACACCTTC.

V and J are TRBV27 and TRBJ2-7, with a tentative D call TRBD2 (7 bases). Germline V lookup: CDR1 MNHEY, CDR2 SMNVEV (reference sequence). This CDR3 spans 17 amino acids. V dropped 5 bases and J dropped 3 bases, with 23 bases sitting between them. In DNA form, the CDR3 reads TGTGCCAGCAGTCCCCTCTTAGGGGGGGCGGAGAACTACGAGCAGTACTTC. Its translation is CASSPLLGGAENYEQYF.